This T cell receptor (beta chain) was retrieved from a study of identical twins. Concerning this clonotype: The antigen remains undetermined.

The study's findings and limits: Shared out-of-frame alpha sequences (those common to twins) showed excess low generation probability. Twins showed weaker excess sharing in their beta out-of-frame sequences. Cross-sectional statistics, not tracking of the same donors, supported the conclusions.

TCRdb analysed the 5' RACE reads with MiXCR anew, one entry per CDR3 protein. The sample has approximately 600,000 distinct CDR3 sequences; over 8.5% are singletons. Trimming removed 6 bases from V and 4 bases from J, with 13 bases in between. From germline, CDR1 is SNHLY and CDR2 FYNNEI. The CDR3 sequence is 14 residues long. The sample also formed part of further work on yellow fever vaccine responses in identical twins. In that study: Twins showed a vaccine T cell response that reportedly seemed partly convergent, partly personalized.

The clonotype comes from a woman under 30 in good health. Specimen: PBMCs. V usage is TRBV2 and J usage is TRBJ2-1; D is possibly TRBD2 (5 bases). CDR3 bases: TGTGCCAGCAGGAGCGGAACAACTTACAATGAGCAGTTCTTC. This translates into CASRSGTTYNEQFF.